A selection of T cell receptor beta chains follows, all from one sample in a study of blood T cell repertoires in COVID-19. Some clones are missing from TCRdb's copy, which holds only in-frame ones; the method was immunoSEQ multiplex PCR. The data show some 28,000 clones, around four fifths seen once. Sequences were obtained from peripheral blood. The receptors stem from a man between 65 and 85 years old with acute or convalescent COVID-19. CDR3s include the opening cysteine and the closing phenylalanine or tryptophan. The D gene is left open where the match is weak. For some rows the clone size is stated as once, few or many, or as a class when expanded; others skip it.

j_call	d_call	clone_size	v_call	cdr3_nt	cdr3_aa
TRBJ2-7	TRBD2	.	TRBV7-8	TGTGCCAGCAGCCCAAGCGGGAGAGCCAACGAGCAGTACTTC	CASSPSGRANEQYF
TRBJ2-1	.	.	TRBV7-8	TGTGCCAGCAGCCAAGCCGTAGTATCCAATGAGCAGTTCTTC	CASSQAVVSNEQFF
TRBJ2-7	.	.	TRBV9	TGTGCCAGCAGCGTAGGACTAGGGATCTACGAGCAGTACTTC	CASSVGLGIYEQYF
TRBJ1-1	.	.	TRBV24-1	TGTGCCACCAGTCTAGGGGCGAACACTGAAGCTTTCTTT	CATSLGANTEAFF
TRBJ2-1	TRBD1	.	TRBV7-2	TGTGCCAGCAGCCCATGGACAGGGGGCTACAATGAGCAGTTCTTC	CASSPWTGGYNEQFF
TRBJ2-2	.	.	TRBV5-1	TGCGCCAGCAGCTCATATACGGACACCGGGGAGCTGTTTTTT	CASSSYTDTGELFF
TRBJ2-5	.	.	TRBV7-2	TGTGCCAGCAGCTCCGGTCAGGGCTGGGAAGAGACCCAGTACTTC	CASSSGQGWEETQYF
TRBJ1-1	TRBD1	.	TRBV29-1	TGCAGCGTGCGGACAGGACCGAACACTGAAGCTTTCTTT	CSVRTGPNTEAFF
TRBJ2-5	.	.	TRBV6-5	TGTGCCAGCAGTTACTCGAACAGGCAAGAGACCCAGTACTTC	CASSYSNRQETQYF
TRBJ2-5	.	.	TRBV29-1	TGCAGCGTGCGCGAAGGGGAAGAGACCCAGTACTTC	CSVREGEETQYF
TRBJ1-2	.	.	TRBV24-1	TGTGCCACCAGCCCGAGGGGCGGGGATGATGGCTACACCTTC	CATSPRGGDDGYTF
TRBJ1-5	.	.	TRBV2	TGTGCCAGGGGTGCCAGGGGCAATCAGCCCCAGCATTTT	CARGARGNQPQHF
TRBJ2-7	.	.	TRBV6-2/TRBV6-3	TGTGCCAGCAGTTTTGTGGGAGGAACCTACGAGCAGTACTTC	CASSFVGGTYEQYF
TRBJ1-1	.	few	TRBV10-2	TGCGCCAGCAGGGGGACTGGAGGACGCGAAGCTTTCTTT	CASRGTGGREAFF
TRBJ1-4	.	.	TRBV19	TGTGCCAGCAAGGCACAGGGTTCGGCTAATGAAAAACTGTTTTTT	CASKAQGSANEKLFF
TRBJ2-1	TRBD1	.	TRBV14	TGTGCCAGCAGCCGAGGGACAGGGAGTGGCGGTGAGCAGTTCTTC	CASSRGTGSGGEQFF
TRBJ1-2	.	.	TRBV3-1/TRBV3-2	TGTGCCAGCAGTGACAGTTCCTATGGCTACACCTTC	CASSDSSYGYTF
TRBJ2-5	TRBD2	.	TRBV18	TGTGCCAGCTCCCGGAGCGGGGGCCGAGAGACCCAGTACTTC	CASSRSGGRETQYF
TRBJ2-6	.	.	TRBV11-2	TGTGCCAGCAGCTTAGGTTCAACAGGGTCTGGGGCCAACGTCCTGACTTTC	CASSLGSTGSGANVLTF
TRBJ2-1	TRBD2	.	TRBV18	TGTGCCAGCTCTCAAAGCGGGAGGGAGCAGTTCTTC	CASSQSGREQFF
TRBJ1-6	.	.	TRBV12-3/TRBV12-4	TGTGCCAGCAGTCTGGGGGCTTCACCCCTCCACTTT	CASSLGASPLHF
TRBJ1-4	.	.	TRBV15	TGTGCCACCAGCAGAAACAGAGCAACTAATGAAAAACTGTTTTTT	CATSRNRATNEKLFF
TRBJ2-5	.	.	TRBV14	TGTGCCAGCAGCCAGTGGACGGGGGAGACCCAGTACTTC	CASSQWTGETQYF
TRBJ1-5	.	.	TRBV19	TGTGCCAGTAGTAGCAGGGGAAGCAATCAGCCCCAGCATTTT	CASSSRGSNQPQHF
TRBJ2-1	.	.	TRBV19	TGTGCCAGTACGCAGGGCCTTTCCTACAATGAGCAGTTCTTC	CASTQGLSYNEQFF
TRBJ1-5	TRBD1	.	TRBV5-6	TGTGCCAGCAGCTTCTACGGCACAGGGGGAAATCAGCCCCAGCATTTT	CASSFYGTGGNQPQHF
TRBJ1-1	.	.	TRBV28	TGTGCCAGCAATGTCGGGGGAATGAACACTGAAGCTTTCTTT	CASNVGGMNTEAFF
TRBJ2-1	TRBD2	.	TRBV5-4	TGTGCCAGCAGCACTCAAGGACTAGCGGACTACAATGAGCAGTTCTTC	CASSTQGLADYNEQFF
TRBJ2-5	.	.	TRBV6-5	TGTGCCAGCAGCACTAGCTTCCAAGAGACCCAGTACTTC	CASSTSFQETQYF
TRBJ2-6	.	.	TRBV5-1	TGCGCCAGCAGCAAGCAGGGTGTTGGGGCCAACGTCCTGACTTTC	CASSKQGVGANVLTF
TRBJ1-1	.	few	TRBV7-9	TGTGCCAGCACCCAAGGGGAGGGGTCAAGAGGTTTCTTT	CASTQGEGSRGFF
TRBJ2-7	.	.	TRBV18	TGTGCCAGCTCACCATCCGCGGGTTACTACGAGCAGTACTTC	CASSPSAGYYEQYF
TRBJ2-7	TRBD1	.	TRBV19	TGTGCCAGTAGTATCGGACGGGACAGGGTGACCTACGAGCAGTACTTC	CASSIGRDRVTYEQYF
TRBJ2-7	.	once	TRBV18	TGTGCCAGCTCACCAGCGGAAAGCCGCGAGCAGTACTTC	CASSPAESREQYF
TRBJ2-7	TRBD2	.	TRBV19	TGTGCCAGTAGTGCCGGACTAGCGGGAGGCTACGAGCAGTACTTC	CASSAGLAGGYEQYF
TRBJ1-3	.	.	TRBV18	TGTGCCAGCTCACCAGGGCAACTGGGCTCTGGAAACACCATATATTTT	CASSPGQLGSGNTIYF
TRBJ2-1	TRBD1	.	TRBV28	TGTGCCAGCAGTCGAACAGGGGAAGGCAATGCGCAGTTCTTC	CASSRTGEGNAQFF
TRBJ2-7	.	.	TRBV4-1	TGCGCCAGCAGCCAAGATTTACAGGACTCCTACGAGCAGTACTTC	CASSQDLQDSYEQYF
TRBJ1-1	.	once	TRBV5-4	TGTGCCAGCAGCTTGATGGGGGGTGGCACTGAAGCTTTCTTT	CASSLMGGGTEAFF
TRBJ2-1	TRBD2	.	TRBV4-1	TGCGCCAGCAGCCCGCGGGGGGTCAGTGTGAATGAGCAGTTCTTC	CASSPRGVSVNEQFF
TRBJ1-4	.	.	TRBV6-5	TGTGCCAGCAAGGACAGAGAAAGCGGTGAAAAACTGTTTTTT	CASKDRESGEKLFF